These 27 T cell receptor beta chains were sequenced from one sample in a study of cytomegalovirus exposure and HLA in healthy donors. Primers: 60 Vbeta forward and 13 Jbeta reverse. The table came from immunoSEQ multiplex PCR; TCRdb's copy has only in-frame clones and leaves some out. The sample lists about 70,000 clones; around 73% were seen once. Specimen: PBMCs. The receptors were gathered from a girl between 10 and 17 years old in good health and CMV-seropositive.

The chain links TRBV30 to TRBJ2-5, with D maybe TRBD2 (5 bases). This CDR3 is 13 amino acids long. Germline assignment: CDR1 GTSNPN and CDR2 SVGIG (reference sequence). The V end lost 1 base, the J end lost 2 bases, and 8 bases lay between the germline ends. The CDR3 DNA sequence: TGTGCCTGGAGTGAACTAGTACAAGAGACCCAGTACTTC. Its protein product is CAWSELVQETQYF.

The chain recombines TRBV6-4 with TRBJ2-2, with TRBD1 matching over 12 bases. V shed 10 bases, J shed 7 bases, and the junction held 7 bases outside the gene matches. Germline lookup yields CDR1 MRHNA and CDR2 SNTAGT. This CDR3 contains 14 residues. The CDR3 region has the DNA TGTGCCACGGGGACAGGGGGCGCCGGCGGGGAGCTGTTTTTT. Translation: CATGTGGAGGELFF.

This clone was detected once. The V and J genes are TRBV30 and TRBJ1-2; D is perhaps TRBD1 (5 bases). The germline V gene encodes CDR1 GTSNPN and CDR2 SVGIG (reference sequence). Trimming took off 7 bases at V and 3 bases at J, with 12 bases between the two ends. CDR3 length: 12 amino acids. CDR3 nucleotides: TGTGCCTCCTGGGGGGGGGACTATGGCTACACCTTC. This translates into CASWGGDYGYTF.

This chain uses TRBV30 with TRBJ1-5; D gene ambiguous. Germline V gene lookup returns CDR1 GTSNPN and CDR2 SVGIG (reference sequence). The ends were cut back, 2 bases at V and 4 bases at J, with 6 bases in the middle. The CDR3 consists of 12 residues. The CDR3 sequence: CAWSTGNQPQHF. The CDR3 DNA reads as TGTGCCTGGAGTACGGGAAATCAGCCCCAGCATTTT.

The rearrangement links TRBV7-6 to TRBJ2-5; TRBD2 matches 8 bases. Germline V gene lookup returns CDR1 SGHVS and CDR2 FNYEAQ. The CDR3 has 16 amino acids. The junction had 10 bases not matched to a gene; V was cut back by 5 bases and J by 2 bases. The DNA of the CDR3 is TGTGCCAGCAGCCCAATTAATACGGGAGGGCAAGAGACCCAGTACTTC. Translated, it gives CASSPINTGGQETQYF.

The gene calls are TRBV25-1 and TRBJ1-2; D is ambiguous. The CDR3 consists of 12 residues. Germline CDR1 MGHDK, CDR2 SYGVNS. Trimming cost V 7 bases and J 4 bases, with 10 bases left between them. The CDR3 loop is CASNSPPYGYTF. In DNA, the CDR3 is TGTGCCAGCAACAGCCCACCCTATGGCTACACCTTC.

CDR3 sequence (DNA): TGTGCCAGCAGCTCCCTAACCTACGAGCAGTACTTC. As protein: CASSSLTYEQYF. This chain joins TRBV11-2 and TRBJ2-7; D gene uncertain. In germline, CDR1 is SGHAT, CDR2 FQNNGV. The V end was cut by 4 bases, the J end by 2 bases, with 6 bases between. The CDR3 contains 12 residues. The variable domain in full, completed from reference TRBV11-2 and TRBJ2-7, reads EAGVAQSPRYKIIEKRQSVAFWCNPISGHATLYWYQQILGQGPKLLIQFQNNGVVDDSQLPKDRFSAERLKGVDSTLKIQPAKLEDSAVYLCASSSLTYEQYFGPGTRLTVT.

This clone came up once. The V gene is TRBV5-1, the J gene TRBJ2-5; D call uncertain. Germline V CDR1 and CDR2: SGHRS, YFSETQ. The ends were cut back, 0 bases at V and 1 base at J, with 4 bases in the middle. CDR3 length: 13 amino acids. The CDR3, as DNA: TGCGCCAGCAGCTTGGCTATCCAAGAGACCCAGTACTTC. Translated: CASSLAIQETQYF.

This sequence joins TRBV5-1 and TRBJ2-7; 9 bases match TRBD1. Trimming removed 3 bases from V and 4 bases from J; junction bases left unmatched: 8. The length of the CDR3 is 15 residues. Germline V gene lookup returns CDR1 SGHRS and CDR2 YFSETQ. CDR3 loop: CASSWWGQGAYEQYF. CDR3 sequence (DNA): TGCGCCAGCAGCTGGTGGGGACAGGGAGCGTACGAGCAGTACTTC.

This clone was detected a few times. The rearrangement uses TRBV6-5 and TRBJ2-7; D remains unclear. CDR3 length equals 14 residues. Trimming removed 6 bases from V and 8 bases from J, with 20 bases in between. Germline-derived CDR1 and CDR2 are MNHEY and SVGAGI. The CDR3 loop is CASRLGRLSTKQYF. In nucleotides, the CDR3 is TGTGCCAGCAGGTTGGGCAGATTATCTACGAAGCAGTACTTC.

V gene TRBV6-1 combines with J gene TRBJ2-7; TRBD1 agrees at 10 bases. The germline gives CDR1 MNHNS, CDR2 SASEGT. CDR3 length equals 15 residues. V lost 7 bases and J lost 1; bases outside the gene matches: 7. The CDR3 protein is CASIQGGQGSYEQYF. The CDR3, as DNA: TGTGCCAGCATCCAAGGGGGACAGGGGTCCTACGAGCAGTACTTC.

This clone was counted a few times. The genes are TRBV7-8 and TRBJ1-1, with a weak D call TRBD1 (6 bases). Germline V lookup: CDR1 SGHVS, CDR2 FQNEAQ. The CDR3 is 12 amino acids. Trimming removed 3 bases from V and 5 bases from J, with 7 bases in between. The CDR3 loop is CASSFGTTEAFF. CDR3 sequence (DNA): TGTGCCAGCAGCTTCGGGACAACTGAAGCTTTCTTT.

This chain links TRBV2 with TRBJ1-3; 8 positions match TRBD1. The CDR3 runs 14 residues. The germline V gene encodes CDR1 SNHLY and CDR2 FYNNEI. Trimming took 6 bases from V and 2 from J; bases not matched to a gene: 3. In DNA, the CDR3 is TGTGCCAGCAGCCCGGACAGGGCTGGAAACACCATATATTTT. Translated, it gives CASSPDRAGNTIYF.

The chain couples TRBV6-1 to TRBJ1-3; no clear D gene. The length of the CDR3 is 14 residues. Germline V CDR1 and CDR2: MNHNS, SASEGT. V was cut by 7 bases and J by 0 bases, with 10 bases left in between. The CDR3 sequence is CASISTRSGNTIYF. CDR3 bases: TGTGCCAGCATATCAACACGCTCTGGAAACACCATATATTTT.

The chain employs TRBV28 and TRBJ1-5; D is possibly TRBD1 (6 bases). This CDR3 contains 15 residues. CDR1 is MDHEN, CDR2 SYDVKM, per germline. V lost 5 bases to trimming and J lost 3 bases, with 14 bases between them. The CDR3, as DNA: TGTGCCAGCAGTGAAACTCAGGGGAACAATCAGCCCCAGCATTTT. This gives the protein CASSETQGNNQPQHF.

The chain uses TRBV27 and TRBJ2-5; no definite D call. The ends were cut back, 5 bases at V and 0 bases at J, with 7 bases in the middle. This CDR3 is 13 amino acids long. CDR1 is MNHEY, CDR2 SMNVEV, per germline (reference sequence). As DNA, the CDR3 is TGTGCCAGCAGTCCACCTAACCAAGAGACCCAGTACTTC. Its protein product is CASSPPNQETQYF.

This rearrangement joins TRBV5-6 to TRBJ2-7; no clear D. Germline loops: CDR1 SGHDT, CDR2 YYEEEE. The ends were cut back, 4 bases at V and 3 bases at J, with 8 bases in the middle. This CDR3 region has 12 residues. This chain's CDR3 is CASSHLIYEQYF. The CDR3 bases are TGTGCCAGCAGCCACTTGATCTACGAGCAGTACTTC.

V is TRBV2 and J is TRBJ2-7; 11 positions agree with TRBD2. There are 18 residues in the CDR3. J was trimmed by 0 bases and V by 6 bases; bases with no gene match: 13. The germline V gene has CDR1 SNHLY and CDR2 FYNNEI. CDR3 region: CASSDDASGRPRSYEQYF. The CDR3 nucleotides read TGTGCCAGCAGCGATGACGCTAGCGGGAGGCCTCGCTCCTACGAGCAGTACTTC.

The CDR3 DNA is TGTGCCATCAGTGAGGGGCATACCAAAAACATTCAGTACTTC. This codes for CAISEGHTKNIQYF. The V gene is TRBV10-3, the J gene TRBJ2-4; D not certain. Germline lookup yields CDR1 ENHRY and CDR2 SYGVKD. The germline V and J ends were trimmed by 2 bases and 2 bases, with 7 bases remaining between them. The CDR3 consists of 14 residues.

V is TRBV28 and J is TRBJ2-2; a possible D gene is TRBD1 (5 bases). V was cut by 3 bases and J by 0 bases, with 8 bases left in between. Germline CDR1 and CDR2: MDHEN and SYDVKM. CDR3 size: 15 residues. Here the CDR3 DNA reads TGTGCCAGCAGTTTTACAGGCGCGAACACCGGGGAGCTGTTTTTT. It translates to CASSFTGANTGELFF.

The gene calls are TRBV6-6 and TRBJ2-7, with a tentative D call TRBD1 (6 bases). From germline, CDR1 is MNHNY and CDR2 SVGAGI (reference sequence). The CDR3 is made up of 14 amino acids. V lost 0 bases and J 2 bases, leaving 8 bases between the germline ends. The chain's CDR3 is CASSYSQGTYEQYF. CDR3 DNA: TGTGCCAGCAGTTACTCACAGGGAACCTACGAGCAGTACTTC.

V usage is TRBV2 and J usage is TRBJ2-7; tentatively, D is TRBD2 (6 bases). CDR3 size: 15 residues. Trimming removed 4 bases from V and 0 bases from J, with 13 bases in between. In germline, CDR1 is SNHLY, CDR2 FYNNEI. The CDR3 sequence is CASSASGQSSYEQYF. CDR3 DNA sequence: TGTGCCAGCAGTGCGAGCGGGCAGAGCTCCTACGAGCAGTACTTC.

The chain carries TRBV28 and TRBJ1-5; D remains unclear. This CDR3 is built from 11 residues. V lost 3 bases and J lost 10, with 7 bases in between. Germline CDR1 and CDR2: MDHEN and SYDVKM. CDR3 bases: TGTGCCAGCAGTTTGGGCCAACCCCAGCATTTT. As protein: CASSLGQPQHF.

CDR3 region: CASSLASGSNEQFF. In DNA form, the CDR3 reads TGTGCCAGCTCACTCGCCAGCGGGAGTAATGAGCAGTTCTTC. The rearrangement links TRBV18 to TRBJ2-1; 8 nucleotides align to TRBD2. V lost 4 bases to trimming and J lost 7 bases; unmatched junction nucleotides: 6. This CDR3 comprises 14 residues. The germline V gene has CDR1 KGHSH and CDR2 LQKENI.

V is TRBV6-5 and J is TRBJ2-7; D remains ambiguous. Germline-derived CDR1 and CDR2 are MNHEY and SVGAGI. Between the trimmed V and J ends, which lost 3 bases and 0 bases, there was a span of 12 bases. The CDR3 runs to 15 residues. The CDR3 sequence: CASSYYKLSSYEQYF. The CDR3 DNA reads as TGTGCCAGCAGTTATTACAAGTTATCCTCCTACGAGCAGTACTTC.

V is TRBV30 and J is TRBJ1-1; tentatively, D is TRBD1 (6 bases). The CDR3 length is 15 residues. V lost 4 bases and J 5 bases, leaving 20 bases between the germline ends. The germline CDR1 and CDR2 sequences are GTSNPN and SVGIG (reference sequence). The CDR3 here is CAWTRGGGGRTEAFF. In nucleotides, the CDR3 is TGTGCCTGGACAAGGGGGGGCGGTGGGAGGACTGAAGCTTTCTTT.

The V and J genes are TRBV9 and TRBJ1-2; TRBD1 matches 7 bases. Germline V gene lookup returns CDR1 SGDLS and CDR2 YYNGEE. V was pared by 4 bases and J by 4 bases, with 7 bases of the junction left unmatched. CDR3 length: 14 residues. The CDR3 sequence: CASSPDRDIYGYTF. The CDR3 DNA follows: TGTGCCAGCAGCCCCGACAGGGACATCTATGGCTACACCTTC.